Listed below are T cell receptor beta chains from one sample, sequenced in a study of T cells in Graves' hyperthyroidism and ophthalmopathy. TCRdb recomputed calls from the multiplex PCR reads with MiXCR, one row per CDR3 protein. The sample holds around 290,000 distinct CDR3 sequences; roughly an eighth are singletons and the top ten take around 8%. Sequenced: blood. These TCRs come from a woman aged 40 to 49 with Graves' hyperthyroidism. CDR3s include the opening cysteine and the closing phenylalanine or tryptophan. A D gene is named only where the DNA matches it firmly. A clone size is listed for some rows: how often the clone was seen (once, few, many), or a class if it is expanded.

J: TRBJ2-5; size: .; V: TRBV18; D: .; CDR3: CASSVTPRAQETQYF; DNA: TGTGCCAGCTCAGTAACTCCCAGGGCCCAAGAGACCCAGTACTTC
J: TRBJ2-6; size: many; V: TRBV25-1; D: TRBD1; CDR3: CASSLGRGQAGANVLTF; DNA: TGTGCCAGCAGCCTTGGTAGGGGGCAGGCTGGGGCCAACGTCCTGACTTTC
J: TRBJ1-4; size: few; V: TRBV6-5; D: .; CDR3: CASSYSNNEKLFF; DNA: TGTGCCAGCAGTTACTCGAATAACGAAAAACTGTTTTTT
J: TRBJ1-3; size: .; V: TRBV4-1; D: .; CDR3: CASSQVRRGLGNTIYF; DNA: TGCGCCAGCAGCCAAGTCCGTAGGGGTCTTGGAAACACCATATATTTT
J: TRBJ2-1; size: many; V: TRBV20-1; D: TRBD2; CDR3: CSAPSGLADNSDEQFF; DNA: TGCAGTGCTCCTTCCGGACTAGCGGATAACTCCGATGAGCAGTTCTTC
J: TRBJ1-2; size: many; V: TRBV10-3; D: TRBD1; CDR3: CAIKGQDNYGYTF; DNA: TGTGCCATCAAAGGACAGGATAACTATGGCTACACCTTC
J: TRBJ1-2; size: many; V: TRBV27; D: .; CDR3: CASRSGLDYGYTF; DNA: TGTGCCAGCAGGTCAGGACTCGACTATGGCTACACCTTC
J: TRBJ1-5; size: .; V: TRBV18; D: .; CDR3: CASSPSTDRPQHF; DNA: TGTGCCAGCTCACCATCGACCGACCGGCCCCAGCATTTT
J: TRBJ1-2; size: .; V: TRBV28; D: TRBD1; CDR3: CASSGQGDYSYTF; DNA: TGTGCCAGCAGTGGACAGGGTGACTATAGCTACACCTTC
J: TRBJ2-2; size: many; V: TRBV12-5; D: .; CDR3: CASGYPLRAAATGELFF; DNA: TGTGCTAGTGGTTACCCCCTCAGGGCAGCAGCCACCGGGGAGCTGTTTTTT
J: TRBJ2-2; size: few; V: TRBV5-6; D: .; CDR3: CASSFGSGGELFF; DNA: TGTGCCAGCAGCTTCGGATCGGGCGGGGAGCTGTTTTTT
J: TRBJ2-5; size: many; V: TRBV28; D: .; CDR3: CASAVEGQETQYF; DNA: TGTGCCAGCGCAGTGGAGGGCCAAGAGACCCAGTACTTC
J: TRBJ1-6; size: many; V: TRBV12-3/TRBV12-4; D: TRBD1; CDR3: CASNDRVSPLHF; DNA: TGTGCCAGCAACGACAGGGTTTCACCCCTCCACTTT
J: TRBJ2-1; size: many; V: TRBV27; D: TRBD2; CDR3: CASSPGASGSGTVDNEQFF; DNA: TGTGCCAGCAGCCCAGGGGCTAGCGGGAGCGGAACTGTAGACAATGAGCAGTTCTTC
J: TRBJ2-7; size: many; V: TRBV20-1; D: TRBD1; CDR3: CSANTGAKAYEQYF; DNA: TGCAGTGCCAATACAGGGGCTAAAGCCTACGAGCAGTACTTC
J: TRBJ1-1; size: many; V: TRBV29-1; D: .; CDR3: CSARHLGAEAFF; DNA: TGCAGCGCCCGTCACCTAGGGGCTGAAGCTTTCTTT
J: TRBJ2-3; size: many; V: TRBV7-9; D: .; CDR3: CASSFATDTQYF; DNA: TGTGCCAGCAGCTTCGCCACAGATACGCAGTATTTT
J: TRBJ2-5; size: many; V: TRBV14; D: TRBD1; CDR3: CASSQSGTGGETQYF; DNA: TGTGCCAGCAGCCAATCCGGGACAGGGGGAGAGACCCAGTACTTC
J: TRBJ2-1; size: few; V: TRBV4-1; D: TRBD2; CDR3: CASSRPGLAIHEQFF; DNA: TGCGCCAGCAGCCGACCGGGACTAGCGATACATGAGCAGTTCTTC
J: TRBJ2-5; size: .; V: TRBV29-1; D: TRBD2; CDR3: CSVGTSGRAAETQYF; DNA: TGCAGCGTTGGGACTAGCGGGAGGGCCGCAGAGACCCAGTACTTC
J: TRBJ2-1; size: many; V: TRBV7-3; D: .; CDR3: CASSSSTGLINEQFF; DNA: TGTGCCAGCAGCTCATCCACGGGACTTATAAATGAGCAGTTCTTC
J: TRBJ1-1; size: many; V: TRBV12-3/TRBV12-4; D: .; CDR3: CASSLYGVNTEAFF; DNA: TGTGCCAGCAGTTTGTACGGGGTGAACACTGAAGCTTTCTTT
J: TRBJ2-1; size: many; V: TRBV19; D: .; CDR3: CASSGGGPYNEQFF; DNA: TGTGCCAGTAGCGGTGGGGGTCCCTACAATGAGCAGTTCTTC
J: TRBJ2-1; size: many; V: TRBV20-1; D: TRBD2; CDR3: CSARRLAGGVGEQFF; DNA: TGCAGTGCCCGACGACTAGCGGGAGGTGTGGGTGAGCAGTTCTTC
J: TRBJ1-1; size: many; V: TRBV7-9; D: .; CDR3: CASSPPDDRSTEAFF; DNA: TGTGCCAGCAGCCCCCCGGATGACAGAAGCACTGAAGCTTTCTTT
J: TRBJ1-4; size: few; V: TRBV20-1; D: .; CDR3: CSAARGLLMFF; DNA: TGCAGTGCCGCCAGGGGACTTCTTATGTTTTTT
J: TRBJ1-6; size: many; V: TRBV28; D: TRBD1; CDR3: CASSTSGTGLLTLHF; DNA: TGTGCCAGCAGTACCTCCGGGACAGGGTTACTGACCCTCCACTTT